These 21 T cell receptor beta chains were sequenced from one sample in a study of control samples from healthy donors and cancer patients. Clones were read by immunoSEQ multiplex PCR, and TCRdb kept only the in-frame ones, dropping some. The sample has about 92,000 clones; about four fifths are singletons. Sequencing was carried out using blood. These receptors came from a woman in her sixties in good health.

The chain combines TRBV2 with TRBJ1-5; no reliable D call. Germline CDR1 and CDR2: SNHLY and FYNNEI. This CDR3 contains 14 residues. V was clipped by 3 bases and J by 0 bases, with 6 bases between them. The CDR3 DNA reads TGTGCCAGCAGTGACAACTATAGCAATCAGCCCCAGCATTTT. Translation gives CASSDNYSNQPQHF.

J is TRBJ2-1 and V is TRBV29-1, with 10 bases that match TRBD2. The trim removed 6 bases at V and 5 bases at J, leaving 7 bases unmatched. This CDR3 contains 14 residues. Germline V gene sequence: CDR1 SQVTM, CDR2 ANQGSEA. DNA for the CDR3: TGCAGCGTAGCCGGGACTAGCGTCAACAATGAGCAGTTCTTC. Protein sequence: CSVAGTSVNNEQFF.

This clone has a single count. The CDR3, as DNA: TGTGCCAGCAGCGGGACAGGCGATGGCTACACCTTC. It is translated as CASSGTGDGYTF. This sequence joins TRBV2 and TRBJ1-2; TRBD1 matches at 8 bases. Germline trimming cut 6 bases from V and 6 bases from J; bases unmatched to any gene: 3. Germline CDR1 is SNHLY and CDR2 is FYNNEI. The CDR3 runs 12 residues.

The chain links TRBV5-5 to TRBJ1-1; D gene uncertain. V was pared by 0 bases and J by 2 bases, with 5 bases between. The germline CDR1 and CDR2 sequences are SGHKS and YYEKEE (reference sequence). The CDR3 is made up of 13 amino acids. The CDR3 DNA sequence: TGTGCCAGCAGCTTGGACAGAAACACTGAAGCTTTCTTT. It translates to CASSLDRNTEAFF.

A single count supports this clone. Other DNA sequences in the sample encode the same CDR3. V is TRBV4-2 and J is TRBJ2-1; TRBD2 aligns across 11 bases. V shed 0 bases and J 4 bases; nucleotides not matched to a gene: 2. Per germline, CDR1 LGHNA and CDR2 YNFKEQ. This CDR3 is built from 16 residues. The CDR3 coding sequence is TGTGCCAGCAGCCAAGACCTAGCGGGGGGATACAATGAGCAGTTCTTC. Protein: CASSQDLAGGYNEQFF.

The chain uses TRBV4-3 and TRBJ1-2; a possible D gene is TRBD1 (6 bases). The V end lost 1 base, the J end lost 5 bases, and 17 bases lay between the germline ends. The CDR3 spans 16 residues. CDR1 is LGHNA and CDR2 is YSLEER in the germline V gene. The CDR3 DNA follows: TGCGCCAGCAGCCAAGCCATAGGGGGAGAAAGATATGGCTACACCTTC. The encoded protein is CASSQAIGGERYGYTF.

The genes are TRBV28 and TRBJ1-6; 8 bases fit TRBD1. V lost 5 bases to trimming and J lost 7 bases; unmatched junction nucleotides: 7. This CDR3 region has 15 residues. Per germline, CDR1 MDHEN and CDR2 SYDVKM. The CDR3 is CASSPDRVGNSPLHF. CDR3 DNA: TGTGCCAGCAGTCCGGACAGGGTTGGCAATTCACCCCTCCACTTT. The full variable domain, its missing parts supplied by reference TRBV28 and TRBJ1-6, is DVKVTQSSRYLVKRTGEKVFLECVQDMDHENMFWYRQDPGLGLRLIYFSYDVKMKEKGDIPEGYSVSREKKERFSLILESASTNQTSMYLCASSPDRVGNSPLHFGNGTRLTVT.

This clone was detected once. The V gene is TRBV19, the J gene TRBJ1-5; no clear D gene. Germline-derived CDR1 and CDR2 are LNHDA and SQIVND (reference sequence). Trimming removed 5 bases from V and 5 bases from J, with 10 bases in between. This CDR3 comprises 13 residues. The CDR3 is CASSWILDQPQHF. The CDR3 region has the DNA TGTGCCAGTAGTTGGATCCTCGATCAGCCCCAGCATTTT.

The J gene is TRBJ1-6, the V gene TRBV5-5; the match to TRBD1 covers 9 bases. The germline V gene encodes CDR1 SGHKS and CDR2 YYEKEE (reference sequence). This CDR3 region has 14 residues. J lost 8 bases, V lost 1 base, and 1 base had no gene match. The CDR3 loop reads CASSLRDRDSPLHF. For the CDR3, the DNA is TGTGCCAGCAGCTTGCGGGACAGGGATTCACCCCTCCACTTT.

The rearrangement uses TRBV7-9 and TRBJ2-3; D perhaps matches TRBD2 (5 bases). Germline V CDR1 and CDR2: SEHNR, FQNEAQ (reference sequence). CDR3 length: 13 amino acids. The V end was cut by 3 bases, the J end by 2 bases, with 6 bases between. This CDR3 is CASSFGNTDTQYF. In DNA, the CDR3 is TGTGCCAGCAGCTTCGGGAACACAGATACGCAGTATTTT. The full variable domain, completed using reference TRBV7-9 and TRBJ2-3, is DTGVSQNPRHKITKRGQNVTFRCDPISEHNRLYWYRQTLGQGPEFLTYFQNEAQLEKSRLLSDRFSAERPKGSFSTLEIQRTEQGDSAMYLCASSFGNTDTQYFGPGTRLTVL.

V gene TRBV7-9 combines with J gene TRBJ1-5; D call uncertain. CDR3 length equals 13 residues. Germline V CDR1 and CDR2: SEHNR, FQNEAQ (reference sequence). V was pared by 5 bases and J by 2 bases, with 7 bases between. The CDR3 reads CASSVMGNQPQHF. The CDR3 region has the DNA TGTGCCAGCAGCGTAATGGGCAATCAGCCCCAGCATTTT.

The chain employs TRBV4-1 and TRBJ2-3, with D unresolved. V shed 2 bases and J shed 4 bases, with 4 bases lying between them. The CDR3 has 12 residues. CDR1 is MGHRA, CDR2 YSYEKL, per germline. CDR3 region: CASSQIADTQYF. CDR3 in DNA: TGCGCCAGCAGCCAAATTGCAGATACGCAGTATTTT.

This chain joins TRBV7-2 and TRBJ2-1; 11 bases are a match to TRBD2. Germline lookup yields CDR1 SGHTA and CDR2 FQGNSA. The CDR3 length is 14 residues. The V segment lost 6 bases and the J segment 8 bases; nucleotides outside the gene matches: 6. CDR3 loop: CASSLAGGVDEQFF. CDR3 nucleotides: TGTGCCAGCAGTCTAGCGGGGGGCGTGGATGAGCAGTTCTTC.

The V and J genes are TRBV28 and TRBJ1-4; TRBD1 is a possible D gene (5 bases). Trimming removed 3 bases from V and 0 bases from J, with 17 bases in between. Germline V gives CDR1 MDHEN, CDR2 SYDVKM. The CDR3 totals 18 residues. The CDR3 DNA sequence: TGTGCCAGCAGTTTTCCCTTGGGACCTCCGGCAACTAATGAAAAACTGTTTTTT. Its protein is CASSFPLGPPATNEKLFF. Using reference TRBV28 and TRBJ1-4 for the parts outside the CDR3, the full variable domain is DVKVTQSSRYLVKRTGEKVFLECVQDMDHENMFWYRQDPGLGLRLIYFSYDVKMKEKGDIPEGYSVSREKKERFSLILESASTNQTSMYLCASSFPLGPPATNEKLFFGSGTQLSVL.

This chain joins TRBV4-1 and TRBJ1-1, with 7 bases lining up with TRBD1. CDR1 is MGHRA, CDR2 YSYEKL, per germline. The junction had 4 bases not matched to a gene; V was cut back by 1 base and J by 8 bases. CDR3 length equals 13 residues. The CDR3 here is CASSQVQGEEAFF. The CDR3 DNA reads TGCGCCAGCAGCCAAGTGCAGGGGGAAGAAGCTTTCTTT.

This chain connects TRBV27 to TRBJ2-3, with 11 bases fitting TRBD2. Germline lookup yields CDR1 MNHEY and CDR2 SMNVEV (reference sequence). The CDR3 length is 15 residues. V lost 5 bases to trimming and J lost 4 bases; unmatched junction nucleotides: 5. CDR3 sequence (DNA): TGTGCCAGCAGTATAGCGGGAGGGCCCCCAGATACGCAGTATTTT. It encodes CASSIAGGPPDTQYF.

This rearrangement joins TRBV21-1 to TRBJ2-7; TRBD2 is the table's D call, not checked against the DNA. TRBV21-1 is noted as a pseudogene. The CDR3 extends over 16 amino acids. DNA for the CDR3: TGTGCCAGCAGCGCCGACCTGGTGGGGGGGCCCAGTGAGCAGTACTTC. Encoded protein: CASSADLVGGPSEQYF.

The V and J genes are TRBV5-5 and TRBJ1-4; a weak D match, TRBD1 (6 bases). Trimming removed 4 bases from V and 6 bases from J, with 13 bases in between. The CDR3 runs 14 residues. In germline, CDR1 is SGHKS, CDR2 YYEKEE (reference sequence). CDR3 loop: CASSHVAGDEKLFF. The CDR3 bases are TGTGCCAGCAGCCACGTGGCAGGGGATGAAAAACTGTTTTTT. Full variable domain (rest looked up from reference TRBV5-5 and TRBJ1-4): DAGVTQSPTHLIKTRGQQVTLRCSPISGHKSVSWYQQVLGQGPQFIFQYYEKEERGRGNFPDRFSARQFPNYSSELNVNALLLGDSALYLCASSHVAGDEKLFFGSGTQLSVL.

The rearrangement joins TRBV19 to TRBJ1-3; D not certain. Germline CDR1 LNHDA, CDR2 SQIVND (reference sequence). CDR3 length: 15 residues. The germline V and J ends were trimmed by 3 bases and 0 bases, with 9 bases remaining between them. The CDR3 bases are TGTGCCAGTAGTATTTCCGGTAGCTCTGGAAACACCATATATTTT. Amino acid sequence: CASSISGSSGNTIYF.

The rearrangement uses TRBV5-6 and TRBJ2-7; the D gene is possibly TRBD2 (5 bases). V lost 0 bases, J lost 6 bases, and 7 bases lay in between. The CDR3 is made up of 12 amino acids. The germline V gene encodes CDR1 SGHDT and CDR2 YYEEEE. CDR3 nucleotide sequence: TGTGCCAGCAGCTTGGTGGACTCCGAGCAGTACTTC. It codes for CASSLVDSEQYF.

The chain is built from TRBV7-9 and TRBJ1-3; D possibly corresponds to TRBD1 (5 bases). V was trimmed by 6 bases and J by 4 bases, leaving 16 bases between them. The germline V gene has CDR1 SEHNR and CDR2 FQNEAQ (reference sequence). The CDR3 sequence is 15 residues long. CDR3 amino acids: CASSPMPGRGNTIYF. The CDR3 DNA sequence: TGTGCCAGCAGTCCCATGCCAGGGAGAGGAAACACCATATATTTT.